Described below is a single T cell receptor (beta chain) sequence and its context. Its antigen is not identified. The CDR3 loop spans 13 amino acids. Germline CDR1 MDHEN, CDR2 SYDVKM. Trimming left V 5 bases short and J 18 bases short, with 20 bases between. This sample was taken from a study of memory B cells and T cells in multiple sclerosis. After stimulus-free culture, autoproliferating CFSE-dim and non-proliferating CFSE-high T cells were sequenced separately. Cultures began with 45 million to 50 million CFSE-labeled PBMCs, unstimulated for six to seven days, with replicate wells pooled. Without exogenous stimuli, roughly 0.49 uM CFSE-labeled PBMCs were cultured serum-free. This table comes from immunoSEQ multiplex PCR, and its TCRdb copy is limited to in-frame clones, with some not included. This table has under 50,000 clones, about four fifths appearing once. General observations from the study: Normalization was needed because clone-set size differences affected shared clonotype counts.

The sequencing sample was made of PBMCs from blood kept in culture. The gene calls are TRBV28 and TRBJ1-6; weak D call: TRBD1 (6 bases). The TCR comes from a human donor with multiple sclerosis. The CDR3 region has the DNA TGTGCCAGCAGTGACGATGGAACAGGGCTCCACCACTTT. Its protein product is CASSDDGTGLHHF.